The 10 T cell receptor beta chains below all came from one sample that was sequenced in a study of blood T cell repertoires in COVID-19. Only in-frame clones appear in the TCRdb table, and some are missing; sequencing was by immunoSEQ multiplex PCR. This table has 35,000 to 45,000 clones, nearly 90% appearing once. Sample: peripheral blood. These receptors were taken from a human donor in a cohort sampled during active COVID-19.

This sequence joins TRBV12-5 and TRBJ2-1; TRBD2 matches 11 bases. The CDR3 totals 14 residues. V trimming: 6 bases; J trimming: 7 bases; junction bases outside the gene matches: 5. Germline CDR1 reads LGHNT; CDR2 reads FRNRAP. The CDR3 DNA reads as TGTGCTAGTGGAAGGGTAGCGGGGGGGAATGAGCAGTTCTTC. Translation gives CASGRVAGGNEQFF.

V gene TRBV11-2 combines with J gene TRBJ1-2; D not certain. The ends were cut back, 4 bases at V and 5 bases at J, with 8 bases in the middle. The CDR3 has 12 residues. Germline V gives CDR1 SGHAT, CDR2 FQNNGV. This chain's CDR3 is CASSSETYGYTF. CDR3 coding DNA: TGTGCCAGCAGCTCGGAGACTTATGGCTACACCTTC.

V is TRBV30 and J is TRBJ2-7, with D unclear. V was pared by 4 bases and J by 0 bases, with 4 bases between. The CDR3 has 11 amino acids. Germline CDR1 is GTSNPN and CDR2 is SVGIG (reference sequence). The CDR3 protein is CAWTGSYEQYF. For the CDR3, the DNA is TGTGCCTGGACAGGCTCCTACGAGCAGTACTTC. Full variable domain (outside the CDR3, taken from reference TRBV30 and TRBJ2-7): SQTIHQWPATLVQPVGSPLSLECTVEGTSNPNLYWYRQAAGRGLQLLFYSVGIGQISSEVPQNLSASRPQDRQFILSSKKLLLSDSGFYLCAWTGSYEQYFGPGTRLTVT.

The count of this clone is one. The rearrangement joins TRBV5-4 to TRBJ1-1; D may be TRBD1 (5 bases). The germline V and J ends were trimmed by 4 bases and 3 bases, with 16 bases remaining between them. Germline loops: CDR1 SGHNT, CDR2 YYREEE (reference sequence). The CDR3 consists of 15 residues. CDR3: CASSLRRAGDTEAFF. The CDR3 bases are TGTGCCAGCAGCCTACGTCGGGCGGGGGACACTGAAGCTTTCTTT.

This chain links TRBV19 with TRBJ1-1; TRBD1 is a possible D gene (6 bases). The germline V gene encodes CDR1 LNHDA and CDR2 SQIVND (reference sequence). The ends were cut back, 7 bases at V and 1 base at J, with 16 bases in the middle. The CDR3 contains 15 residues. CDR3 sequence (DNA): TGTGCCAGTATTGAACAGAGGGGACAGAACACTGAAGCTTTCTTT. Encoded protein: CASIEQRGQNTEAFF.

CDR3 DNA sequence: TGTGCCACCAGTGCCGGGACAGGGGGAAACACCGGGGAGCTGTTTTTT. Its translation is CATSAGTGGNTGELFF. The chain links TRBV24-1 to TRBJ2-2; TRBD1 matches 11 bases. Germline CDR1 is KGHDR and CDR2 is SFDVKD. There are 16 residues in the CDR3. V lost 5 bases to trimming and J lost 2 bases; unmatched junction nucleotides: 3.

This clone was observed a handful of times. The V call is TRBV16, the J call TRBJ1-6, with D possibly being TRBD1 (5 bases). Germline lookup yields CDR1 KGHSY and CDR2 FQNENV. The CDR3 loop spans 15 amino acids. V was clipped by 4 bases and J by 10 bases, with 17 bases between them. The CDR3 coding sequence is TGTGCCAGCAGCCCTACGCAGGGAAGCAGGTCACCCCTCCACTTT. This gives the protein CASSPTQGSRSPLHF.

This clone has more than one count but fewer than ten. This chain's CDR3 is CASSRGGDSPLHF. CDR3 coding DNA: TGTGCCAGCAGCCGGGGGGGCGATTCACCCCTCCACTTT. This chain joins TRBV12-3 or TRBV12-4 and TRBJ1-6, with D perhaps matching TRBD1 (6 bases). The V and J ends lost 6 bases and 8 bases respectively, with 11 bases between them. CDR3 length equals 13 residues.

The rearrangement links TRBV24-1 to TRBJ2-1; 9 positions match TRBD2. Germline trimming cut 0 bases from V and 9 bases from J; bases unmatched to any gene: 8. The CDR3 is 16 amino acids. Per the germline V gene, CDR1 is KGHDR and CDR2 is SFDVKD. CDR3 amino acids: CATSDLRAGGPGEQFF. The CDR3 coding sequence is TGTGCCACCAGTGATTTGCGGGCGGGGGGGCCTGGTGAGCAGTTCTTC.

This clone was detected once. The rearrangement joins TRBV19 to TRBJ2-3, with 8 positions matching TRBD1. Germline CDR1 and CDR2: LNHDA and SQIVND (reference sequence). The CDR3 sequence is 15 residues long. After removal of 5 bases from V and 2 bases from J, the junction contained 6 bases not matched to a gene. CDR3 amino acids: CASSLGTGPTDTQYF. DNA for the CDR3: TGTGCCAGTAGTCTAGGGACAGGACCCACAGATACGCAGTATTTT.